This is a list of T cell receptor beta chains from one sample in a study of OX40 agonist ivuxolimab in advanced cancers. TCRdb keeps only in-frame clones here, not all; method: immunoSEQ multiplex PCR. The table shows around 63,000 clones, with about nine tenths occurring only once. Sequenced material: CD4+ or CD8+ T cells sorted from blood, taken in a trial of the OX40 agonist ivuxolimab. These receptors were collected from an adult with an advanced solid tumor such as melanoma, head and neck, liver or kidney cancer. Each CDR3 is given with its conserved first and last residue. A D gene is named only where the DNA matches it firmly. Some rows have no size entry. The others give once, few or many, or a class for an expanded clone.

DNA: TGTGCCAGCTCACCGAGACAGGGGGACACCGGGGAGCTGTTTTTT
CDR3: CASSPRQGDTGELFF
D: TRBD1
V: TRBV18
J: TRBJ2-2
size: NA

DNA: TGTGCCAGCAGTTACTCGGCTTATGGCTACACCTTC
CDR3: CASSYSAYGYTF
D: NA
V: TRBV6-5
J: TRBJ1-2
size: NA

DNA: TGTGCCAGCAGCTTGACCGCGAACTATGGCTACACCTTC
CDR3: CASSLTANYGYTF
D: NA
V: TRBV7-9
J: TRBJ1-2
size: once

DNA: TGTGCCAGCACCCTAACTGGAAACACCATATATTTT
CDR3: CASTLTGNTIYF
D: NA
V: TRBV21-1
J: TRBJ1-3
size: NA

DNA: TGTGCCAGCAGCCCCGGGACCCTCACCCAGTACTTC
CDR3: CASSPGTLTQYF
D: NA
V: TRBV11-2
J: TRBJ2-5
size: NA

DNA: TGTGCCATCAGTGATTCTAGGTCGGCAAATCAGCCCCAGCATTTT
CDR3: CAISDSRSANQPQHF
D: NA
V: TRBV10-3
J: TRBJ1-5
size: NA

DNA: TGCGCCAGCAGCTTGGCCCCAGGGAGCTTTGGGGAGACCCAGTACTTC
CDR3: CASSLAPGSFGETQYF
D: NA
V: TRBV5-1
J: TRBJ2-5
size: NA

DNA: TGTGCCATCAGTGAGTCTCTTTTATATGGCTACACCTTC
CDR3: CAISESLLYGYTF
D: NA
V: TRBV10-3
J: TRBJ1-2
size: NA

DNA: TGTGCTAGTGGTTTGGGATCTTTGAGCCAGTACTTC
CDR3: CASGLGSLSQYF
D: NA
V: TRBV12-5
J: TRBJ2-5
size: NA

DNA: TGTGCCAGCTCACCAAATGGAGCGGGCAGGGTCTCCTACGAGCAGTACTTC
CDR3: CASSPNGAGRVSYEQYF
D: NA
V: TRBV18
J: TRBJ2-7
size: NA

DNA: TGTGCCAGCAGCTTAGCCTCCGGTTATAGCAATCAGCCCCAGCATTTT
CDR3: CASSLASGYSNQPQHF
D: NA
V: TRBV7-8
J: TRBJ1-5
size: NA

DNA: TGTGCCAGCACACCAATGGGAGGTCCCACAACCTCTGGAAACACCATATATTTT
CDR3: CASTPMGGPTTSGNTIYF
D: NA
V: TRBV21-1
J: TRBJ1-3
size: NA

DNA: TGCGCCAGCATGGGGACCGGGACAGGCTACAATGAGCAGTTCTTC
CDR3: CASMGTGTGYNEQFF
D: TRBD1
V: TRBV10-1
J: TRBJ2-1
size: NA

DNA: TGTGCCAGCAGCTTAGCCACCGGGACAGGGTCATATCAGCCCCAGCATTTT
CDR3: CASSLATGTGSYQPQHF
D: TRBD1
V: TRBV7-8
J: TRBJ1-5
size: NA

DNA: TGTGCCGGCACCAAACACAGGGCTGGAAAACTGTTTTTT
CDR3: CAGTKHRAGKLFF
D: NA
V: TRBV30
J: TRBJ1-4
size: NA

DNA: TGTGCCATCAGTCCAGGGGGGTTTTCTCAGCCCCAGCATTTT
CDR3: CAISPGGFSQPQHF
D: TRBD1
V: TRBV10-3
J: TRBJ1-5
size: NA

DNA: TGTGCCAGCAGCTTAAGTGCCCCCCAAGTTTTGAGCTATGGCTACACCTTC
CDR3: CASSLSAPQVLSYGYTF
D: NA
V: TRBV11-3
J: TRBJ1-2
size: NA

DNA: TGTGCCAGCTCACCACCGGGGCGGGACACCGGGGAGCTGTTTTTT
CDR3: CASSPPGRDTGELFF
D: NA
V: TRBV18
J: TRBJ2-2
size: NA

DNA: TGCGCCAGCAGCCCCCCCGGCGCGGGGGGCGGTTGGAACTATGGCTACACCTTC
CDR3: CASSPPGAGGGWNYGYTF
D: NA
V: TRBV4-1
J: TRBJ1-2
size: once

DNA: TGTGCCAGCAGGCAGGGGAACACTGAAGCTTTCTTT
CDR3: CASRQGNTEAFF
D: NA
V: TRBV6-6
J: TRBJ1-1
size: NA

DNA: TGTGCCAGCAGCTTACCGGGACAGGGCTTCCGTGAGCAGTTCTTC
CDR3: CASSLPGQGFREQFF
D: TRBD1
V: TRBV7-6
J: TRBJ2-1
size: NA

DNA: TGCGCCAGCAGCCTAAGACAGGCTATGAACACTGAAGCTTTCTTT
CDR3: CASSLRQAMNTEAFF
D: NA
V: TRBV4-1
J: TRBJ1-1
size: once